The 10 T cell receptor beta chains reported below all come from one sample, sequenced in a study of Ad26.COV2.S vaccination and SARS-CoV-2 variants. Data came from immunoSEQ multiplex PCR; TCRdb stores just in-frame clones and leaves some out. The sample shows roughly 320,000 clones, around 83% of them seen only once. Documented treatment: some 19 received Ad26.COV2.S at low or high dose, single or two shots; about 5 received placebo; per-sample allocation not given. After the first vaccine or placebo injection, samples were drawn on day 63. Sequencing was performed on peripheral blood, taken in a trial of Ad26.COV2.S vaccine versus placebo. Receptors originate from a person aged 18-65 years who received the Ad26.COV2.S COVID-19 vaccine or a placebo.

This chain connects TRBV7-9 to TRBJ2-1; 16 bases agree with TRBD2. Unmatched junction bases numbered 3, after V lost 5 bases and J lost 5 bases. The CDR3 sequence is 16 residues long. Germline V gives CDR1 SEHNR, CDR2 FQNEAQ (reference sequence). The CDR3 coding sequence is TGTGCCAGCAGCCCAGGGACTAGCGGGGGGGACAATGAGCAGTTCTTC. Translated, it gives CASSPGTSGGDNEQFF.

The rearrangement links TRBV4-3 to TRBJ1-1; 7 bases line up with TRBD1. This CDR3 region has 15 residues. The germline V gene has CDR1 LGHNA and CDR2 YSLEER. V lost 4 bases and J lost 3; bases outside the gene matches: 8. The DNA for the CDR3 is TGCGCCAGCAGCCTGGGGGGACAGCAGCACACTGAAGCTTTCTTT. It codes for CASSLGGQQHTEAFF.

In nucleotides, the CDR3 is TGTGCCAGCAGAACCGGAGACAGGAGGGTCACTGAAGCTTTCTTT. Its translation is CASRTGDRRVTEAFF. The chain is built from TRBV7-2 and TRBJ1-1, with D possibly matching TRBD1 (6 bases). This CDR3 comprises 15 residues. From germline, CDR1 is SGHTA and CDR2 FQGNSA. The V end lost 6 bases, the J end lost 4 bases, and 18 bases lay between the germline ends. Variable domain in full (rest from reference TRBV7-2 and TRBJ1-1): GAGVSQSPSNKVTEKGKDVELRCDPISGHTALYWYRQSLGQGLEFLIYFQGNSAPDKSGLPSDRFSAERTGGSVSTLTIQRTQQEDSAVYLCASRTGDRRVTEAFFGQGTRLTVV.

This clone was picked up a small number of times. The chain is built from TRBV7-3 and TRBJ2-1, with 10 positions matching TRBD2. V shed 3 bases, J shed 4 bases, and the junction held 9 bases outside the gene matches. Germline V gives CDR1 SGHTA, CDR2 FQGTGA. The length of the CDR3 is 17 residues. The DNA for the CDR3 is TGTGCCAGCAGCTTGAACCCTAGCGGGGGACTTTACAATGAGCAGTTCTTC. It is translated as CASSLNPSGGLYNEQFF.

This clone showed up just a few times. The sample has other DNA sequences that encode this CDR3 too. This chain links TRBV18 with TRBJ2-7; no firm D call. V was trimmed by 3 bases and J by 0 bases, leaving 3 bases between them. CDR3 length equals 12 residues. Germline loops: CDR1 KGHSH, CDR2 LQKENI. For the CDR3, the DNA is TGTGCCAGCTCACCGAGCTCCTACGAGCAGTACTTC. This gives the protein CASSPSSYEQYF.

The chain is built from TRBV20-1 and TRBJ1-5, with D uncertain. The CDR3 loop spans 14 amino acids. The germline gives CDR1 DFQATT, CDR2 SNEGSKA (reference sequence). V was shortened by 6 bases and J by 1 base, with 13 bases between the two germline ends. This CDR3 is CSASQATSNQPQHF. The DNA of the CDR3 is TGCAGTGCAAGTCAGGCTACCAGCAATCAGCCCCAGCATTTT.

This clone was recorded once. Relative to the germline gene, one junction end is altered; a read error may explain this. The chain is built from TRBV2 and TRBJ1-5, with TRBD1 identical over 7 bases. CDR3 length equals 14 residues. Germline loops: CDR1 SNHLY, CDR2 FYNNEI. Here the CDR3 DNA reads TGTGCCAGCACTGAAGGGACAGTTAATCAGCCCCAGCATTTT. Protein product: CASTEGTVNQPQHF.

The sample holds one count of this clone. The V and J genes are TRBV24-1 and TRBJ1-5; D may be TRBD1 (6 bases). This CDR3 is built from 16 residues. Germline V gives CDR1 KGHDR, CDR2 SFDVKD. V shed 12 bases and J shed 2 bases, with 22 bases lying between them. CDR3 sequence: CAALPYRVGRNQPQHF. In DNA form, the CDR3 reads TGTGCCGCGTTGCCCTACAGGGTCGGGCGCAATCAGCCCCAGCATTTT.

This sequence joins TRBV5-1 and TRBJ1-3; D unclear. Germline V gene data show CDR1 as SGHRS and CDR2 as YFSETQ. This CDR3 spans 15 amino acids. V lost 0 bases to trimming and J lost 4 bases, with 11 bases between them. CDR3 protein: CASSLGRISGNTIYF. The CDR3, as DNA: TGCGCCAGCAGCTTGGGTCGGATAAGCGGAAACACCATATATTTT. The full variable domain, rest sourced from reference TRBV5-1 and TRBJ1-3, is KAGVTQTPRYLIKTRGQQVTLSCSPISGHRSVSWYQQTPGQGLQFLFEYFSETQRNKGNFPGRFSGRQFSNSRSEMNVSTLELGDSALYLCASSLGRISGNTIYFGEGSWLTVV.

This sequence joins TRBV28 and TRBJ2-7; no clear D. Germline CDR1 is MDHEN and CDR2 is SYDVKM. Trimming pared 5 bases from V and 7 bases from J, leaving 9 bases between. The CDR3 extends over 11 amino acids. CDR3 DNA sequence: TGTGCCAGCAGTCTCCGAGGAGAGCAGTACTTC. Translated, it gives CASSLRGEQYF.